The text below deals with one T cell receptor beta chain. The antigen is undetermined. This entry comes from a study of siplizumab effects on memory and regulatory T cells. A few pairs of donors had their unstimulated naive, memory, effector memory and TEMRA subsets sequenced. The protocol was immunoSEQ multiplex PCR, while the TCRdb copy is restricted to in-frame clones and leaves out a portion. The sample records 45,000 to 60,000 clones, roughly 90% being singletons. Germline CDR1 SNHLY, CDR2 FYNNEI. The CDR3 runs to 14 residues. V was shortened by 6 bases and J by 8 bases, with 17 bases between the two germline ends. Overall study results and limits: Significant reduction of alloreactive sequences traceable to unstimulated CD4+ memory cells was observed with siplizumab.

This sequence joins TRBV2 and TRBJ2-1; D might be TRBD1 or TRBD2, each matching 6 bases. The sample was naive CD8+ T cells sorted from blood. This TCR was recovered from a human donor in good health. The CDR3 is CASRQPGGAHEQFF. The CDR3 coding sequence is TGTGCCAGCAGACAGCCCGGGGGCGCCCATGAGCAGTTCTTC.